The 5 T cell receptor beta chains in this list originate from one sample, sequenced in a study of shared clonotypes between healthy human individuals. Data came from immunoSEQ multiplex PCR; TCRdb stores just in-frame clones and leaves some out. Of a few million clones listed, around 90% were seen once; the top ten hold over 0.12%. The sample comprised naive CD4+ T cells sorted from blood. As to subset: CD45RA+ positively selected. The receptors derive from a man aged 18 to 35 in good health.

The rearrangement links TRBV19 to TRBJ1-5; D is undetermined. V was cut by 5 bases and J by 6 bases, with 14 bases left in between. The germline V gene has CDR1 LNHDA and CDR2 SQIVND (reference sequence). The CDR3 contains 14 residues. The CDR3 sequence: CASSVTLEVQPQHF. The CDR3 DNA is TGTGCCAGTAGTGTGACCCTGGAGGTTCAGCCCCAGCATTTT.

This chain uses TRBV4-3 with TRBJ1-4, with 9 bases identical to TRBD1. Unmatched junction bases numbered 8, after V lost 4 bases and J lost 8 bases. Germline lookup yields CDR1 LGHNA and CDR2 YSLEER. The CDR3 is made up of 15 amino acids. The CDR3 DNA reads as TGCGCCAGCAGCCCAATCGGGACAGGGAACGAAAAACTGTTTTTT. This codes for CASSPIGTGNEKLFF.

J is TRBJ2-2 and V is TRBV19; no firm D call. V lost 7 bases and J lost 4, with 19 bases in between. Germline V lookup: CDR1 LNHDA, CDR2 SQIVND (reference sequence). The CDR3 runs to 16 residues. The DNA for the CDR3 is TGTGCCAGTACCATCACTCCTTTTTCCCCCACCGGGGAGCTGTTTTTT. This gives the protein CASTITPFSPTGELFF.

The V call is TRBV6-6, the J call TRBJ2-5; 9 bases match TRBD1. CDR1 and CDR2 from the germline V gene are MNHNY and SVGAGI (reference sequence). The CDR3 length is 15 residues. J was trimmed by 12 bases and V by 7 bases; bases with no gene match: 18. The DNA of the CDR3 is TGTGCCAGCACCGCCGGCGTGTGGGACAGGGTGAACGAGTACTTC. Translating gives CASTAGVWDRVNEYF.

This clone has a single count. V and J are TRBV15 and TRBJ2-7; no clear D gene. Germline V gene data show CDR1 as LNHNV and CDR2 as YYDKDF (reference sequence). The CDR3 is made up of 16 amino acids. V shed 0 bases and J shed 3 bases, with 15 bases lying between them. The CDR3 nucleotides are TGTGCCACCAGCAGAGATTCCCCCCGCGGAGTCTACGAGCAGTACTTC. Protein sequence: CATSRDSPRGVYEQYF.